These 25 T cell receptor beta chains were sequenced from one sample in a study of human thymus T cells. Assay used: immunoSEQ multiplex PCR; TCRdb lists only in-frame clones, some missing. The sample yields 40,000 to 55,000 clones, over 85% seen once. Sequencing was done on a sample of blood. The source of these receptors is a boy less than two years old with a congenital heart defect but otherwise immunologically healthy.

This clone was counted a few times. The CDR3 DNA reads TGTGCCATCCACGACAGGTTTTATTCACCCCTCCACTTT. Residues: CAIHDRFYSPLHF. The V call is TRBV10-3, the J call TRBJ1-6; D is perhaps TRBD1 (6 bases). CDR1 and CDR2 from the germline V gene are ENHRY and SYGVKD. V dropped 8 bases and J dropped 8 bases, with 13 bases sitting between them. This CDR3 has 13 amino acids.

This clone appeared a few times. The J gene is TRBJ1-6, the V gene TRBV10-1; no definite D call. V was cut by 4 bases and J by 7 bases, with 8 bases left in between. The CDR3 is made up of 13 amino acids. CDR1 is WNHNN, CDR2 SYGVQD, per germline (reference sequence). DNA for the CDR3: TGCGCCAGCAGTGGAACCATAAATTCACCCCTCCACTTT. Protein: CASSGTINSPLHF.

The V and J genes are TRBV4-1 and TRBJ2-2, with D perhaps matching TRBD2 (5 bases). Trimming shortened V by 0 bases and J by 2 bases, and 13 bases separated the two germline ends. The germline CDR1 and CDR2 sequences are MGHRA and YSYEKL. This CDR3 contains 17 residues. The CDR3 DNA sequence: TGCGCCAGCAGCCAAGAGCCCAGGAGGCTAAACACCGGGGAGCTGTTTTTT. Its translation is CASSQEPRRLNTGELFF.

In its sample, this clone was seen once. The chain has TRBV5-1 and TRBJ1-3; D may be TRBD1 (6 bases). V was clipped by 5 bases and J by 0 bases, with 9 bases between them. Germline V gene sequence: CDR1 SGHRS, CDR2 YFSETQ. The CDR3 extends over 14 amino acids. Written as DNA, the CDR3 is TGCGCCAGCAGGGGACAAAACTCTGGAAACACCATATATTTT. It translates to CASRGQNSGNTIYF.

The genes are TRBV7-8 and TRBJ2-5; D might be TRBD2 (6 bases). The CDR3 contains 13 residues. V was cut by 5 bases and J by 2 bases, with 9 bases left in between. Germline CDR1 reads SGHVS; CDR2 reads FQNEAQ. The CDR3 is CASSPGLQETQYF. The CDR3 nucleotides are TGTGCCAGCAGCCCGGGACTGCAAGAGACCCAGTACTTC.

This chain connects TRBV4-3 to TRBJ2-1, with a tentative D call TRBD1 (5 bases). Germline CDR1 and CDR2: LGHNA and YSLEER. V lost 6 bases, J lost 3 bases, and 9 bases lay in between. The CDR3 has 13 residues. The CDR3 sequence: CASSKGHYNEQFF. The CDR3 DNA reads TGCGCCAGCAGTAAGGGGCACTACAATGAGCAGTTCTTC.

This chain uses TRBV6-7 with TRBJ2-3, with 14 nucleotides matching TRBD2. TRBV6-7 is placed among ORFs of uncertain function. The CDR3 consists of 16 residues. V was pared by 2 bases and J by 7 bases, with 5 bases of the junction left unmatched. In DNA, the CDR3 is TGTGCCAGCAGTTACCCGACTAGCGGGGGGGCCCATACGCAGTATTTT. Encoded protein: CASSYPTSGGAHTQYF.

V and J are TRBV4-1 and TRBJ1-3; D call uncertain. Germline CDR1 and CDR2: MGHRA and YSYEKL. The CDR3 covers 17 residues. The V and J ends lost 3 bases and 0 bases respectively, with 15 bases between them. CDR3 residues: CASSHDTGPSSGNTIYF. The CDR3 DNA sequence: TGCGCCAGCAGCCATGATACCGGGCCGAGCTCTGGAAACACCATATATTTT.

The chain is built from TRBV5-3 and TRBJ2-5, with 7 bases lining up with TRBD1. TRBV5-3 is flagged as an ORF with uncertain function. V lost 4 bases and J lost 6; bases outside the gene matches: 21. The CDR3 is made up of 18 amino acids. The CDR3 region is CARSAKEDPNRGAKTQYF. The CDR3, as DNA: TGTGCCAGAAGCGCGAAGGAGGACCCCAACAGGGGCGCGAAGACCCAGTACTTC.

The chain has TRBV30 and TRBJ1-1; TRBD1 might be the D (5 bases). The CDR3 has 13 amino acids. The V end was cut by 2 bases, the J end by 3 bases, with 10 bases between. The germline CDR1 and CDR2 sequences are GTSNPN and SVGIG (reference sequence). The CDR3 nucleotides read TGTGCCTGGAGTAGGTGGGGGGACACTGAAGCTTTCTTT. Protein product: CAWSRWGDTEAFF.

The CDR3 protein is CASSLRDSISNQPQHF. In nucleotides, the CDR3 is TGTGCCAGCAGCTTGCGCGACAGCATAAGCAATCAGCCCCAGCATTTT. The gene calls are TRBV5-8 and TRBJ1-5; the D gene is possibly TRBD1 (5 bases). V dropped 1 base and J dropped 1 base, with 12 bases sitting between them. The V gene's germline CDR1 is SGHTS and CDR2 YDEGEE. The CDR3 sequence is 16 residues long. Based on the CDR3 plus reference TRBV5-8 and TRBJ1-5, the full variable domain is EAGVTQSPTHLIKTRGQQATLRCSPISGHTSVYWYQQALGLGLQFLLWYDEGEERNRGNFPPRFSGRQFPNYSSELNVNALELEDSALYLCASSLRDSISNQPQHFGDGTRLSIL.

This sequence joins TRBV2 and TRBJ2-3, with D perhaps matching TRBD2 (5 bases). The CDR3 runs 14 residues. The germline V gene encodes CDR1 SNHLY and CDR2 FYNNEI. The germline V and J ends were trimmed by 7 bases and 0 bases, with 11 bases remaining between them. Here the CDR3 DNA reads TGTGCCAGCATACTAGAAGTGAGCACAGATACGCAGTATTTT. Translation: CASILEVSTDTQYF.

The V call is TRBV27, the J call TRBJ2-3; maybe TRBD2 (7 bases). The germline V gene encodes CDR1 MNHEY and CDR2 SMNVEV (reference sequence). Deletions cut 2 bases from V and 7 bases from J, with 19 bases between. The CDR3 loop spans 16 amino acids. The DNA of the CDR3 is TGTGCCAGCAGTTTAAGCGGTCGGGCGGGGGCAAATACGCAGTATTTT. Protein sequence: CASSLSGRAGANTQYF.

This rearrangement joins TRBV5-1 to TRBJ1-4, with a possible D match to TRBD1 (6 bases). The CDR3 length is 14 residues. The V and J ends lost 4 bases and 8 bases respectively, with 15 bases between them. CDR1 is SGHRS, CDR2 YFSETQ, per germline. CDR3: CASSEDRHYEKLFF. DNA for the CDR3: TGCGCCAGCAGCGAAGACAGGCATTACGAAAAACTGTTTTTT.

The DNA for the CDR3 is TGTGCCAGCACCCCTGGGGCGGGGGCCTACAATGAGCAGTTCTTC. This codes for CASTPGAGAYNEQFF. The rearrangement joins TRBV6-1 to TRBJ2-1, with TRBD2 matching over 7 bases. J was trimmed by 2 bases and V by 7 bases; bases with no gene match: 8. The CDR3 extends over 15 amino acids. Germline CDR1 reads MNHNS; CDR2 reads SASEGT.

This chain joins TRBV14 and TRBJ2-7; D gene uncertain. This CDR3 region has 12 residues. Deletions cut 2 bases from V and 3 bases from J, with 5 bases between. Germline CDR1 reads SGHDN; CDR2 reads FVKESK. The CDR3 reads CASSQRHYEQYF. CDR3 sequence (DNA): TGTGCCAGCAGCCAAAGACACTACGAGCAGTACTTC. The whole variable domain, filled in from reference TRBV14 and TRBJ2-7, reads EAGVTQFPSHSVIEKGQTVTLRCDPISGHDNLYWYRRVMGKEIKFLLHFVKESKQDESGMPNNRFLAERTGGTYSTLKVQPAELEDSGVYFCASSQRHYEQYFGPGTRLTVT.

V and J are TRBV4-3 and TRBJ2-6; D ambiguous. Germline lookup yields CDR1 LGHNA and CDR2 YSLEER. The V gene lost 0 bases and the J gene lost 5 bases, with 14 bases spanning the gap. The CDR3 is 17 amino acids. CDR3 in DNA: TGCGCCAGCAGCCAAGAGGGTTTAGGATTTCGGGCCAACGTCCTGACTTTC. The encoded protein is CASSQEGLGFRANVLTF.

This chain connects TRBV9 to TRBJ1-2; D perhaps matches TRBD1 (5 bases). Trimming left V 4 bases short and J 0 bases short, with 19 bases between. Germline CDR1 SGDLS, CDR2 YYNGEE. CDR3 length equals 17 residues. The CDR3 region is CASSPNTGGLANYGYTF. The CDR3 DNA reads TGTGCCAGCAGCCCCAACACCGGGGGTCTGGCTAACTATGGCTACACCTTC.

The chain recombines TRBV28 with TRBJ1-3, with 10 bases lining up with TRBD1. V trimming: 6 bases; J trimming: 0 bases; junction bases outside the gene matches: 2. CDR1 MDHEN and CDR2 SYDVKM come from the germline V gene. This CDR3 region has 15 residues. Here the CDR3 DNA reads TGTGCCAGCAGGAGGACAGGGGGCTCTGGAAACACCATATATTTT. Its translation is CASRRTGGSGNTIYF.

As concerns this clone: Other nucleotide sequences in the sample specify the same CDR3. The V gene is TRBV9, the J gene TRBJ1-1, with 7 bases that match TRBD1. The CDR3 has 13 amino acids. Germline-derived CDR1 and CDR2 are SGDLS and YYNGEE. J gave up 1 base and V 3 bases, and 0 bases lay outside the gene matches. This CDR3 is CASSGQGNTEAFF. In nucleotides, the CDR3 is TGTGCCAGCAGCGGACAGGGGAACACTGAAGCTTTCTTT.

The V and J genes are TRBV4-1 and TRBJ1-5, with D tentatively TRBD1 (5 bases). This CDR3 has 15 residues. V dropped 4 bases and J dropped 0 bases, with 10 bases sitting between them. Germline V gene sequence: CDR1 MGHRA, CDR2 YSYEKL. The CDR3 loop reads CASSLQAYSNQPQHF. CDR3 nucleotides: TGCGCCAGCAGCCTACAGGCTTATAGCAATCAGCCCCAGCATTTT.

J is TRBJ2-5 and V is TRBV5-1; TRBD1 matches 7 bases. Per the germline V gene, CDR1 is SGHRS and CDR2 is YFSETQ. The CDR3 is 14 amino acids. V lost 4 bases and J lost 4; bases outside the gene matches: 7. The CDR3 here is CASSPTRQGETQYF. The CDR3 DNA reads TGCGCCAGCAGCCCCACCCGACAGGGAGAGACCCAGTACTTC.

V and J are TRBV18 and TRBJ2-1; 8 bases line up with TRBD1. The V and J ends lost 5 bases and 6 bases, in that order; junction bases with no gene match: 6. The CDR3 contains 14 residues. The germline gives CDR1 KGHSH, CDR2 LQKENI. For the CDR3, the DNA is TGTGCCAGCTCAGACGGCAGGGGGCGCAATGAGCAGTTCTTC. Encoded protein: CASSDGRGRNEQFF.

J is TRBJ1-3 and V is TRBV28; D gene unclear. The length of the CDR3 is 15 residues. Trimming stripped 3 bases from V and 3 bases from J, with 12 bases between. CDR1 and CDR2 from the germline V gene are MDHEN and SYDVKM. Here the CDR3 reads CASSFMAGGGNTIYF. As DNA, the CDR3 is TGTGCCAGCAGTTTCATGGCTGGAGGTGGAAACACCATATATTTT.

The CDR3 DNA reads as TGTGCCAGCAGTTTCCGAGGGGTGGGGCTCACCCAGTACTTC. It translates to CASSFRGVGLTQYF. The chain carries TRBV27 and TRBJ2-5; D tentatively fits TRBD1 or TRBD2 (5 bases each). The CDR3 runs 14 residues. The germline V gene has CDR1 MNHEY and CDR2 SMNVEV (reference sequence). V was trimmed by 3 bases and J by 8 bases, leaving 16 bases between them.